The sequence of this T cell receptor (beta chain) was determined in a study of tumor-infiltrating lymphocytes in primary liver carcinoma. Researchers generated TCR beta cDNA from roughly 520 ng of total RNA, relying on a constant-region primer. Amplification in three nested multiplex PCR rounds with slightly modified ARM-PCR gave rise to TCR beta libraries. For around 11 cycles apiece, the opening two PCR rounds ran with TRBV1-TRBV30 forward primers and a C-beta reverse primer. TCRdb re-called the multiplex PCR reads with MiXCR, one entry per CDR3 protein. In the table there are about 190,000 distinct CDR3 sequences, 85% of which are singletons. Co-extraction of both nucleic acids (RNA and DNA) used 20-30 mg of unsorted bulk tissue. This CDR3 has 16 amino acids. CDR1 and CDR2 from the germline V gene are LGHNA and YSLEER.

The receptor was isolated from a man in his forties with primary liver carcinoma and hepatitis B virus infection. The J gene is TRBJ1-2, the V gene TRBV4-3; D is possibly TRBD1 (6 bases). What was sequenced was tumor tissue from primary liver carcinoma. In DNA form, the CDR3 reads TGCACCAACAGCCAGGCAGGGGCTGGGAGGAACTATGGCTACACCTTC. It specifies CTNSQAGAGRNYGYTF.